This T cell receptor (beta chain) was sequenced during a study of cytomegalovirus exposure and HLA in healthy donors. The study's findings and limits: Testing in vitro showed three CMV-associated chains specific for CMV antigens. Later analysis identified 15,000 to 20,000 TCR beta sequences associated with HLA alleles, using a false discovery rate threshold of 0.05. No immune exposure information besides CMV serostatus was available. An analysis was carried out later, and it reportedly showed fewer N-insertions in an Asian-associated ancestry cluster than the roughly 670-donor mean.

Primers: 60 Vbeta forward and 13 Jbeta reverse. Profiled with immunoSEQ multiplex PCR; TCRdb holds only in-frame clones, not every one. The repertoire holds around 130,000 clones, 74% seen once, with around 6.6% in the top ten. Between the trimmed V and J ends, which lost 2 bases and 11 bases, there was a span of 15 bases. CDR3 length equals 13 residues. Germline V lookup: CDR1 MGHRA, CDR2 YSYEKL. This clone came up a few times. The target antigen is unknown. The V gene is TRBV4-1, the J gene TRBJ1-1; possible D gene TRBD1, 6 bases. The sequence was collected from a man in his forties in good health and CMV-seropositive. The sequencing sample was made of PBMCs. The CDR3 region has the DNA TGCGCCAGCAGCCAACCGGATGCTAGGGGGGCTTTCTTT. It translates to CASSQPDARGAFF.